This T cell receptor beta chain was identified during a study of cytomegalovirus exposure and HLA in healthy donors. This CDR3 is built from 14 residues. Germline V gene data show CDR1 as SEHNR and CDR2 as FQNEAQ (reference sequence). V was clipped by 6 bases and J by 3 bases; unmatched bases: 5. Use of 60 Vbeta and 13 Jbeta primers characterized the PCR. Data came from immunoSEQ multiplex PCR; TCRdb stores just in-frame clones and leaves some out. Among fewer than 70,000 clones listed, roughly four fifths were seen once. The clonotype was recovered from a man aged 40-49 years in good health and CMV-seronegative. The chain carries TRBV7-9 and TRBJ2-3; 8 nucleotides line up with TRBD1. Sequenced material: PBMCs. CDR3 sequence reads: CASRGTGRTDTQYF. The CDR3 DNA reads TGTGCCAGCAGGGGGACAGGTCGGACAGATACGCAGTATTTT. The whole variable domain, filled in from reference TRBV7-9 and TRBJ2-3, reads DTGVSQNPRHKITKRGQNVTFRCDPISEHNRLYWYRQTLGQGPEFLTYFQNEAQLEKSRLLSDRFSAERPKGSFSTLEIQRTEQGDSAMYLCASRGTGRTDTQYFGPGTRLTVL.